These T cell receptor beta chains were read from a single sample in a study of cytomegalovirus exposure and HLA in healthy donors. Sequenced by immunoSEQ multiplex PCR; TCRdb stores in-frame clones only, minus some. The top ten clones hold 3.9% of a sample with some 120,000 clones, around 81% of them seen once. The sequenced sample was PBMCs. All receptors come from a woman aged 25 to 45 in good health and CMV-seronegative. CDR3s include the opening cysteine and the closing phenylalanine or tryptophan. Only part of the rows carry a size: once, few, many, or a class if the clone is expanded.

>TRBJ2-3|TRBV5-6|.
CASGWDTLPDTQYF
>TRBJ2-3|TRBV19|.
CASSIGLALSTDTQYF
>TRBJ2-6|TRBV5-4|.
CASSLGSPGANVLTF
>TRBJ2-5|TRBV19|.
CASSIGARTRMVETQYF
>TRBJ2-7|TRBV27|.
CASSLRPGGEQYF
>TRBJ2-7|TRBV9|.
CASSVEAGRSYEQYF
>TRBJ2-1|TRBV6-4|.
CASSDPQLPSEQFF
>TRBJ2-3|TRBV7-2|few
CASSLVGTSGTDTQYF
>TRBJ2-1|TRBV2|.
CATTTSGTYNEQFF
>TRBJ2-1|TRBV28|.
CASSSQAGEGVWQFF
>TRBJ1-1|TRBV29-1|.
CSVRGGVMNTEAFF
>TRBJ2-7|TRBV14|.
CASSRTSREQYF
>TRBJ2-7|TRBV6-5|.
CASSYSQASRHEQYF
>TRBJ2-2|TRBV6-1|few
CASSEGQGHRGAVF
>TRBJ2-5|TRBV6-1|.
CASTLMGVQETQYF
>TRBJ2-5|TRBV4-1|few
CASSQERGGRAEETQYF
>TRBJ1-2|TRBV6-5|.
CASSRNRGYGYTF
>TRBJ1-1|TRBV28|few
CASSRDRGTEAFF
>TRBJ2-7|TRBV4-1|.
CASSQVPGDRVDEQYF
>TRBJ2-1|TRBV4-3|.
CASSPRAGGADEQFF
>TRBJ1-1|TRBV7-9|once
CASSSGETEAFF
>TRBJ1-2|TRBV18|.
CASSPPGLPLSGYTF
>TRBJ1-2|TRBV5-1|.
CASSPGQGYGYTF
>TRBJ2-7|TRBV7-8|.
CASSLVGGYEQYF
>TRBJ2-5|TRBV5-6|.
CASKSVGGETQYF
>TRBJ2-1|TRBV27|.
CASSFASGSSYNEQFF
>TRBJ2-1|TRBV9|.
CASHRTSGSGAYNEQFF
>TRBJ2-7|TRBV28|.
CASSSTTGGSYEQYF
>TRBJ2-7|TRBV19|.
CASSTAVSSYEQYF
>TRBJ2-7|TRBV4-3|.
CASSQVRASGVEGYEQYF
>TRBJ2-1|TRBV5-1|.
CASSLSGLAGGNEQFF
>TRBJ2-1|TRBV29-1|.
CGSDVSGRNEQFF
>TRBJ2-6|TRBV30|.
CAWSVVQGANVLTF
>TRBJ2-3|TRBV27|.
CASRPVVSGTDTQYF
>TRBJ2-1|TRBV5-4|few
CASSLSASAKDEQFF
>TRBJ1-2|TRBV28|.
CASSPGIYGYTF
>TRBJ2-3|TRBV7-2|.
CASSFRTSGSPDTQYF
>TRBJ2-1|TRBV7-9|.
CASSSNSGTGNPNEQFF
>TRBJ2-7|TRBV7-8|.
CASSSNRGLYYEQYF
>.|TRBV28|.
CASSFTLSGNAYEQYF
>TRBJ2-5|TRBV5-1|.
CASSLVGKRETQYF
>TRBJ2-5|TRBV10-1|.
CASSESGTGGGETQYF
>TRBJ2-1|TRBV6-1|.
CASSKREGGEQFF
>TRBJ2-2|TRBV9|.
CASSVVQGGSGELFF
>TRBJ2-4|TRBV5-6|.
CASSLGGGENIQYF
>TRBJ1-2|TRBV6-5|.
CASRSVDGRVYGYTF
>TRBJ2-1|TRBV14|.
CASSHRLAGGAVNEQFF
>TRBJ1-1|TRBV6-6|.
CASSHRSRNTEAFF
>TRBJ1-1|TRBV19|.
CASSLTGNTEAFF
>TRBJ2-3|TRBV6-5|.
CASSQGPTTQYF
>TRBJ1-2|TRBV28|.
CASSLMIVVSGYGYTF
>TRBJ2-3|TRBV5-5|.
CASSLSPRGDTQYF
>TRBJ1-2|TRBV7-9|.
CSSSLGQGEDVGYTF
>.|TRBV15|.
CATSGSLLGSYEQYF